These T cell receptor beta chains were read from a single sample in a study of cytomegalovirus exposure and HLA in healthy donors. The method was immunoSEQ multiplex PCR; TCRdb's version includes in-frame clones alone and lacks a portion of them. The sample lists about 150,000 clones; around four fifths were seen once. The sequenced sample was PBMCs. The receptors shown here come from a man aged 18 to 29 in good health and CMV-seronegative. Both conserved end residues are part of each CDR3. The order of the fields is clone size, D gene, J gene, V gene, CDR3 length, CDR3 DNA, CDR3 protein. A D gene is named only where the DNA matches it firmly. Clone size is not always given. Where it is, it says once, few, many or a class for expanded clones.

NA,TRBD1,TRBJ1-4,TRBV5-1,17,TGCGCCAGCAGGGGGACAGTTCGAGCCTCAACTAATGAAAAACTGTTTTTT,CASRGTVRASTNEKLFF
NA,NA,TRBJ2-2,TRBV6-4,15,TGTGCCAGCAGCCCCGCAGGTTTGGACACCGGGGAGCTGTTTTTT,CASSPAGLDTGELFF
NA,TRBD2,TRBJ2-3,TRBV5-4,18,TGTGCCAGCAGCGGCGGGGCTAGCGGGGGCCCTAGCACAGATACGCAGTATTTT,CASSGGASGGPSTDTQYF
NA,TRBD1,TRBJ2-2,TRBV5-8,15,TGTGCCAGCAGCTCCCGGGACAGACTTACCGGGGAGCTGTTTTTT,CASSSRDRLTGELFF
NA,TRBD2,TRBJ2-1,TRBV2,15,TGTGCCAGCACCACGACTAGCGGGAGGGCCGGTGAGCAGTTCTTC,CASTTTSGRAGEQFF
NA,NA,TRBJ2-7,TRBV6-1,13,TGTGCCAGCAGACCTAAGGGGGCCTACGAGCAGTACTTC,CASRPKGAYEQYF
NA,TRBD2,TRBJ2-7,TRBV10-3,15,TGTGCCATCAGTGAGTCGGGCGGGAGTCGGTACGAGCAGTACTTC,CAISESGGSRYEQYF
once,NA,TRBJ1-2,TRBV7-9,14,TGTGCCAGCAGCTCTGTACAGGCGTACTATGGCTACACCTTC,CASSSVQAYYGYTF
once,TRBD2,TRBJ2-4,TRBV11-2,15,TGTGCCAGCAGCTCAGTTCTAGCGCGGGGGGACATTCAGTACTTC,CASSSVLARGDIQYF
NA,TRBD1,TRBJ1-1,TRBV2,13,TGTGCCAGGCGACAGGGAGAAGTGACTGAAGCTTTCTTT,CARRQGEVTEAFF
NA,TRBD2,TRBJ2-5,TRBV13,15,TGTGCCAGCAGCCCAAGCGGGGACTCCCGGGAGACCCAGTACTTC,CASSPSGDSRETQYF
NA,NA,TRBJ2-7,TRBV19,16,TGTGCCAGTAGTATGGCGGCGGGGCAGGGAGTCTACGAGCAGTACTTC,CASSMAAGQGVYEQYF
NA,TRBD2,TRBJ2-2,TRBV5-1,16,TGCGCCAGCAGCCCGGAAGGCGGGAGAAGCGCCGGGGAGCTGTTTTTT,CASSPEGGRSAGELFF
NA,TRBD1,TRBJ2-7,TRBV5-5,14,TGTGCCAGCAGCTTTCAGGGGGCAGCCTACGAGCAGTACTTC,CASSFQGAAYEQYF
NA,TRBD1,TRBJ2-5,TRBV18,15,TGTGCCAGCTCACCATGGGACAGAATACAAGAGACCCAGTACTTC,CASSPWDRIQETQYF
NA,TRBD1,TRBJ1-5,TRBV19,17,TGTGCCAGTAGTATAGCAGGAGGACAGGGAGCGGGACAGCCCCAGCATTTT,CASSIAGGQGAGQPQHF
NA,NA,TRBJ1-4,TRBV7-3,16,TGTGCCAGCAGCTTACCTCGCGGGCAGATCAATGAAAAACTGTTTTTT,CASSLPRGQINEKLFF
few,NA,TRBJ2-1,TRBV28,15,TGTGCCAGCAGTTTACGGCTCAGGGGTAACAATGAGCAGTTCTTC,CASSLRLRGNNEQFF
NA,NA,TRBJ2-7,TRBV6-1,14,TGTGCCAGCAGTGAAAGCGGACAGCTTTACGAGCAGTACTTC,CASSESGQLYEQYF
NA,TRBD2,TRBJ2-7,TRBV5-6,14,TGTGCCAGCACCCGCGGGGGGGCCCCCTACGAGCAGTACTTC,CASTRGGAPYEQYF
once,TRBD2,TRBJ2-7,TRBV5-1,15,TGCGCCAGCAGCAAAGGCGGGGGGTCAGCCTACGAGCAGTACTTC,CASSKGGGSAYEQYF
NA,TRBD1,TRBJ1-2,TRBV6-1,13,TGTGCAACAACTTGGGACAGGGGCTGGACGGGAACCTTC,CATTWDRGWTGTF
few,TRBD1,TRBJ2-1,TRBV7-2,15,TGTGCCAGCAGCTCCCGAAGACAGGGGTACAATGAGCAGTTCTTC,CASSSRRQGYNEQFF
NA,TRBD2,TRBJ2-7,TRBV5-4,15,TGTGCCAGCAGCTCTAGCGGGAGGGGAGCCTACGAGCAGTACTTC,CASSSSGRGAYEQYF